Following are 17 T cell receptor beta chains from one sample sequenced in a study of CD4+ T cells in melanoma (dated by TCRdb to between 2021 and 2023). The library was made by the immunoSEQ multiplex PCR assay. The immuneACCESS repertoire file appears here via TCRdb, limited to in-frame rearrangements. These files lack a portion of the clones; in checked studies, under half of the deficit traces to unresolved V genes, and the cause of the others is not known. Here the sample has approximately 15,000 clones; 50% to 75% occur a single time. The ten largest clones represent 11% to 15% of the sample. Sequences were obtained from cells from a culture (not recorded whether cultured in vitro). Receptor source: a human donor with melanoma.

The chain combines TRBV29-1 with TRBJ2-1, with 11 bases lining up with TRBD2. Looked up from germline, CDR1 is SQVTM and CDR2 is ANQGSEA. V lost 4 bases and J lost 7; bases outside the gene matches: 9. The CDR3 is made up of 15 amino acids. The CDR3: CSVGFRLAGGNEQFF. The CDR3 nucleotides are TGCAGCGTTGGATTCCGGCTAGCGGGGGGTAATGAGCAGTTCTTC.

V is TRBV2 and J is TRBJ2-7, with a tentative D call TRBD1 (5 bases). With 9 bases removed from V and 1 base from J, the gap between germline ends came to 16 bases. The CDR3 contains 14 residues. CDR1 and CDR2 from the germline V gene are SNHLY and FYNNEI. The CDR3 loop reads CASSNWGLSYEQYF. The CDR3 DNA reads TGTGCCAGTTCCAATTGGGGCCTTTCCTACGAGCAGTACTTC. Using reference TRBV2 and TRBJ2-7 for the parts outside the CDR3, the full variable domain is EPEVTQTPSHQVTQMGQEVILRCVPISNHLYFYWYRQILGQKVEFLVSFYNNEISEKSEIFDDQFSVERPDGSNFTLKIRSTKLEDSAMYFCASSNWGLSYEQYFGPGTRLTVT.

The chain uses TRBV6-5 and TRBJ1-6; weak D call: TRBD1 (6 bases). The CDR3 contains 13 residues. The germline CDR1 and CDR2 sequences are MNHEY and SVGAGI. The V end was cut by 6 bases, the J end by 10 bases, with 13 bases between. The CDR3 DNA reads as TGTGCCAGCAGCTTGAACAGGGACTCACCCCTCCACTTT. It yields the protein CASSLNRDSPLHF.

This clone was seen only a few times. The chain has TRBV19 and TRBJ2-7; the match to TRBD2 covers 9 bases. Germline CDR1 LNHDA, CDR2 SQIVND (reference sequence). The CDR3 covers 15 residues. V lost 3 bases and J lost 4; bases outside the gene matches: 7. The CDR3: CASSIGGGGAYEQYF. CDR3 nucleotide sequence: TGTGCCAGTAGTATTGGCGGCGGGGGGGCGTACGAGCAGTACTTC.

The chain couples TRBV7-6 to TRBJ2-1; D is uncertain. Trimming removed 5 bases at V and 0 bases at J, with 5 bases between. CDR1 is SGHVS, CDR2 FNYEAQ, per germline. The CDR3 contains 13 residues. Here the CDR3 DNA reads TGTGCCAGCAGCCTTAACTCCTACAATGAGCAGTTCTTC. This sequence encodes CASSLNSYNEQFF.

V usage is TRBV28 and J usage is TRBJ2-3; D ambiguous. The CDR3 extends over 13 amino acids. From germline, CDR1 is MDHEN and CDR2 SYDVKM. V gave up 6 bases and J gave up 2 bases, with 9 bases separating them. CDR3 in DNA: TGTGCCAGCAGGTTCAGGCCCACAGATACGCAGTATTTT. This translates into CASRFRPTDTQYF.

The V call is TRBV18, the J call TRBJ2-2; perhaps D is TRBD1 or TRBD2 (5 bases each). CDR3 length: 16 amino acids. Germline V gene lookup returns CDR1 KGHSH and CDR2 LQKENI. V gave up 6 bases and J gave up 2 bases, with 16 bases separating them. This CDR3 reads CASSHYRDANTGELFF. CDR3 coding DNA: TGTGCCAGCTCTCACTACCGGGACGCAAACACCGGGGAGCTGTTTTTT.

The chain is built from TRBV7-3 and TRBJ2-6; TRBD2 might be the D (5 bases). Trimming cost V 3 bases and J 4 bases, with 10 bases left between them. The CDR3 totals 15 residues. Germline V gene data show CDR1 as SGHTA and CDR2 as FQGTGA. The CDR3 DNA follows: TGTGCCAGCAGCTTTGAGGGTACCGGGGCCAACGTCCTGACTTTC. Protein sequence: CASSFEGTGANVLTF.

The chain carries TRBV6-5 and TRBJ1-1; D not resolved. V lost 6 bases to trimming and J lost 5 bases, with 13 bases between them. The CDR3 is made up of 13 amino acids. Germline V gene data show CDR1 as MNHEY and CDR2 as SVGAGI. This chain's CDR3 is CASRYTLRTEAFF. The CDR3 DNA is TGTGCCAGCAGGTATACCCTACGGACTGAAGCTTTCTTT.

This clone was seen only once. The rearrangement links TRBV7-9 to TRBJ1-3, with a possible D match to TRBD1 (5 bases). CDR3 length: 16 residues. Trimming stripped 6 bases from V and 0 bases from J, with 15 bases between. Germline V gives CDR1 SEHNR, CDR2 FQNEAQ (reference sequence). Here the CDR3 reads CASSSWGQSSGNTIYF. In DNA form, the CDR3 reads TGTGCCAGCAGTTCCTGGGGCCAGAGCTCTGGAAACACCATATATTTT.

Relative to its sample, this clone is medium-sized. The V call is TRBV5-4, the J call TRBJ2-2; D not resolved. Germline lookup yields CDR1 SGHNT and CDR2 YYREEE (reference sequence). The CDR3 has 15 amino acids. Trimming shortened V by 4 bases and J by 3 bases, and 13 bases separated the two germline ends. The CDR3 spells CASSPVMSDTGELFF. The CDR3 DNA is TGTGCCAGCAGCCCCGTGATGAGCGACACCGGGGAGCTGTTTTTT.

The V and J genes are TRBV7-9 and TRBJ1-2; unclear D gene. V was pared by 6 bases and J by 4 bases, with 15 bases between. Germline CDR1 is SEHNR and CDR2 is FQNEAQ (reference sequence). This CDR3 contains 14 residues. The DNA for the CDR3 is TGTGCCAGCAGATCAAGCCCAGCATCCTATGGCTACACCTTC. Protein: CASRSSPASYGYTF.

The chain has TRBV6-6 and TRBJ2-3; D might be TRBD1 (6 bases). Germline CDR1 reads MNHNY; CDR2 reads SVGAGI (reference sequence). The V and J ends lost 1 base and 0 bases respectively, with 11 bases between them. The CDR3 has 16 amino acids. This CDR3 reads CASSYFRTASTDTQYF. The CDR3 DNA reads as TGTGCCAGCAGTTACTTCAGGACAGCTAGCACAGATACGCAGTATTTT.

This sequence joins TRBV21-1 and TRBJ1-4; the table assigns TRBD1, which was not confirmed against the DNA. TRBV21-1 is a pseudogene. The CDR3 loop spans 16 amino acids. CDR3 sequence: CASSNPVGQFNEKLFF. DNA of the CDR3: TGTGCCAGCAGCAACCCGGTGGGACAGTTTAATGAAAAACTGTTTTTT.

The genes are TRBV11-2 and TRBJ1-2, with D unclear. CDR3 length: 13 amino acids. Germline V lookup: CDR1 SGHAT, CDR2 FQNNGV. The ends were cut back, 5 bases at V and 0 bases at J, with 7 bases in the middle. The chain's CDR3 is CASSESTNYGYTF. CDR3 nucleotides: TGTGCCAGCAGCGAGAGCACTAACTATGGCTACACCTTC.

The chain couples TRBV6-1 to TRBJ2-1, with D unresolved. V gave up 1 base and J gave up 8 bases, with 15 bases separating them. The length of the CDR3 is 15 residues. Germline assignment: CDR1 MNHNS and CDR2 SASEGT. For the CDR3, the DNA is TGTGCCAGCAGTGAAGATCGACGGGCTCGGGATGAGCAGTTCTTC. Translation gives CASSEDRRARDEQFF.

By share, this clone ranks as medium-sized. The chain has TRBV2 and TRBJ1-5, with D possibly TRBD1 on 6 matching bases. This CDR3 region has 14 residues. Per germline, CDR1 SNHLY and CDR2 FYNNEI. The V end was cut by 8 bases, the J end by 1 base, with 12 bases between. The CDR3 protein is CASGRGLSNQPQHF. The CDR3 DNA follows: TGTGCCAGCGGCAGGGGCTTGAGCAATCAGCCCCAGCATTTT.